The present T cell receptor (beta chain) was sequenced within a study of T-cell reconstitution after alpha-beta-depleted transplantation in children. Unique molecular identifiers were used to barcode this TCRbeta library. In TCRdb, the PCR reads were re-called with MiXCR into one record per CDR3 protein. Of some 530,000 distinct CDR3 sequences listed, about 12% are singletons. In germline, CDR1 is SGHTA, CDR2 FQGTGA. The V end was cut by 4 bases, the J end by 5 bases, with 15 bases between. This CDR3 is built from 15 residues. The chain has TRBV7-3 and TRBJ2-1; D is undetermined. The source is a human donor who donated a stem cell graft to a child with combined immunodeficiency. Source: PBMCs from the stem cell graft donor, taken from the stem cell graft. The CDR3, as DNA: TGTGCCAGCAGCTCAATCCCTTGGGAAAACAATGAGCAGTTCTTC. Its translation is CASSSIPWENNEQFF.